The clone carrying this T cell receptor beta chain was seen ten or more times. Its antigen is unknown. Germline CDR1 SQVTM, CDR2 ANQGSEA. The CDR3 length is 16 residues. Germline trimming cut 2 bases from V and 2 bases from J; bases unmatched to any gene: 8. This record comes from a study of response to subunit inactivated influenza vaccine. Study findings and constraints: Authors suggested seasonal influenza vaccinations each recruit few new T cells.

One entry per CDR3 protein, called by TCRdb with MiXCR from the RT-PCR reads. In the table there are under 200,000 distinct CDR3 sequences, about 10% of which are singletons. This TCR came from a man aged 45 to 70 who received an inactivated influenza vaccine. The sample here was CD8+ T cells sorted from PBMCs, taken less than 30 months after vaccination. The J gene is TRBJ2-2, the V gene TRBV29-1, with 7 bases fitting TRBD1. CDR3 residues: CSVETRDRANTGELFF. In DNA form, the CDR3 reads TGCAGCGTTGAAACTCGGGACAGAGCTAACACCGGGGAGCTGTTTTTT.